The 32 T cell receptor beta chains reported below all come from one sample, sequenced in a study of blood T cell repertoires in COVID-19. Sequencing was performed with immunoSEQ multiplex PCR; in TCRdb, only in-frame clones are kept and a portion is missing. The table includes about 230,000 clones, over 70% detected once. Sequencing was carried out using peripheral blood. All receptors come from a middle-aged man with acute or convalescent COVID-19.

This clone has a handful of counts. Other DNA sequences of this sample code for an identical CDR3. This chain joins TRBV30 and TRBJ1-1, with TRBD1 as a possible D gene (5 bases). CDR3 length: 13 residues. The V end lost 0 bases, the J end lost 1 base, and 6 bases lay between the germline ends. CDR1 is GTSNPN and CDR2 is SVGIG in the germline V gene (reference sequence). The DNA for the CDR3 is TGTGCCTGGAGTGTAAGGGGGAACACTGAAGCTTTCTTT. Translated: CAWSVRGNTEAFF.

This chain connects TRBV6-6 to TRBJ2-3; D gene uncertain. Germline CDR1 reads MNHNY; CDR2 reads SVGAGI (reference sequence). The CDR3 extends over 16 amino acids. The V gene lost 0 bases and the J gene lost 2 bases, with 12 bases spanning the gap. The CDR3 sequence is CASSYSKLRNTDTQYF. In DNA, the CDR3 is TGTGCCAGCAGTTACTCGAAGTTGCGGAACACAGATACGCAGTATTTT.

The rearrangement uses TRBV27 and TRBJ1-1; TRBD1 matches at 8 bases. V lost 6 bases to trimming and J lost 3 bases; unmatched junction nucleotides: 6. Germline CDR1 MNHEY, CDR2 SMNVEV (reference sequence). The CDR3 runs to 14 residues. The CDR3 bases are TGTGCCAGCAGGCCACAGGGGGAGTACACTGAAGCTTTCTTT. It translates to CASRPQGEYTEAFF.

This clone came up once. This chain uses TRBV3-1 (or the pseudogene TRBV3-2) with TRBJ1-5; D might be TRBD1 (5 bases). The CDR3 is 15 amino acids. Looked up from germline, CDR1 is LGHDT and CDR2 is YNNKEL (reference sequence). Trimming cost V 1 base and J 11 bases, with 18 bases left between them. The CDR3 here is CASSQASAGVGSQHF. The CDR3 DNA follows: TGTGCCAGCAGCCAAGCCTCCGCGGGGGTAGGGTCCCAGCATTTT.

The chain joins TRBV6-6 to TRBJ2-7; TRBD1 aligns across 9 bases. J gave up 11 bases and V 4 bases, and 3 bases lay outside the gene matches. The CDR3 has 11 amino acids. Germline V gene lookup returns CDR1 MNHNY and CDR2 SVGAGI (reference sequence). The CDR3 coding sequence is TGTGCCAGCAGTTTTGGACAGGGGAAGTACTTC. Its protein product is CASSFGQGKYF.

The CDR3 region is CASSFTGGVNTEAFF. The CDR3, as DNA: TGCGCCAGCAGCTTTACAGGGGGCGTGAACACTGAAGCTTTCTTT. This chain links TRBV5-1 with TRBJ1-1; 9 nucleotides match TRBD1. The trim removed 2 bases at V and 0 bases at J, leaving 2 bases unmatched. CDR1 is SGHRS, CDR2 YFSETQ, per germline. This CDR3 region has 15 residues.

The chain is built from TRBV7-2 and TRBJ2-7; D is unclear. This CDR3 region has 14 residues. V was trimmed by 1 base and J by 1 base, leaving 8 bases between them. Germline CDR1 is SGHTA and CDR2 is FQGNSA. This chain's CDR3 is CASSLVARSYEQYF. CDR3 DNA: TGTGCCAGCAGCTTAGTAGCACGATCCTACGAGCAGTACTTC. The full variable domain, in which reference TRBV7-2 and TRBJ2-7 provide the parts outside the CDR3, is GAGVSQSPSNKVTEKGKDVELRCDPISGHTALYWYRQSLGQGLEFLIYFQGNSAPDKSGLPSDRFSAERTGGSVSTLTIQRTQQEDSAVYLCASSLVARSYEQYFGPGTRLTVT.

The V gene is TRBV5-1, the J gene TRBJ2-2, with 9 positions matching TRBD1. CDR1 is SGHRS and CDR2 is YFSETQ in the germline V gene. V lost 4 bases, J lost 8 bases, and 6 bases stayed unmatched. The CDR3 runs to 14 residues. The CDR3 region has the DNA TGCGCCAGCAGCGGAACAGGGGGCGGAGGGGAGCTGTTTTTT. Translation gives CASSGTGGGGELFF.

The chain recombines TRBV7-2 with TRBJ2-3; no clear D. The CDR3 sequence is 13 residues long. The V gene lost 3 bases and the J gene lost 8 bases, with 12 bases spanning the gap. The germline V gene encodes CDR1 SGHTA and CDR2 FQGNSA. In DNA, the CDR3 is TGTGCCAGCAGCTTTAGTGGTGCGAGTACGCAGTATTTT. This sequence encodes CASSFSGASTQYF.

V is TRBV7-2 and J is TRBJ1-4; D might be TRBD1 (6 bases). The CDR3 runs 15 residues. Trimming pared 5 bases from V and 5 bases from J, leaving 15 bases between. The V gene's germline CDR1 is SGHTA and CDR2 FQGNSA. CDR3 amino acids: CASSGGQGGNEKLFF. In nucleotides, the CDR3 is TGTGCCAGCAGCGGGGGCCAGGGCGGGAATGAAAAACTGTTTTTT.

With regard to this clone: Other DNA sequences of this sample code for an identical CDR3. The V and J genes are TRBV19 and TRBJ2-3; 7 nucleotides line up with TRBD1. V gave up 7 bases and J gave up 4 bases; unmatched junction bases: 11. There are 15 residues in the CDR3. CDR1 is LNHDA, CDR2 SQIVND, per germline (reference sequence). CDR3 DNA: TGTGCCAGTAAACAGGGGAATCACGGCGCAGATACGCAGTATTTT. Residues: CASKQGNHGADTQYF.

The rearrangement joins TRBV5-5 to TRBJ1-3; D unclear. Germline-derived CDR1 and CDR2 are SGHKS and YYEKEE (reference sequence). The CDR3 spans 15 residues. The V end was cut by 2 bases, the J end by 0 bases, with 9 bases between. The CDR3 DNA is TGTGCCAGCAGCTTAGCAGCGAGCTCTGGAAACACCATATATTTT. This encodes CASSLAASSGNTIYF.

The chain combines TRBV30 with TRBJ2-3; 7 bases match TRBD2. Germline V gene data show CDR1 as GTSNPN and CDR2 as SVGIG (reference sequence). V lost 4 bases, J lost 4 bases, and 5 bases stayed unmatched. CDR3 length equals 13 residues. The CDR3: CAWTPGRSDTQYF. The CDR3 region has the DNA TGTGCCTGGACCCCCGGGAGGTCAGATACGCAGTATTTT.

The chain recombines TRBV28 with TRBJ1-4; 9 bases are shared with TRBD1. CDR1 and CDR2 (germline): MDHEN, SYDVKM. The V segment lost 6 bases and the J segment 7 bases; nucleotides outside the gene matches: 18. The CDR3 totals 18 residues. Here the CDR3 DNA reads TGTGCCAGCAGATCTAACGGACAGGGGCTTTCTTGGGGTGAAAAACTGTTTTTT. It translates to CASRSNGQGLSWGEKLFF.

V gene TRBV2 combines with J gene TRBJ2-2; the D is unclear. The CDR3 runs 14 residues. V dropped 1 base and J dropped 4 bases, with 7 bases sitting between them. In germline, CDR1 is SNHLY, CDR2 FYNNEI. CDR3 region: CASSEGGPTGELFF. The CDR3 bases are TGTGCCAGCAGTGAAGGTGGGCCCACCGGGGAGCTGTTTTTT.

J is TRBJ2-3 and V is TRBV6-5; TRBD2 matches 7 bases. CDR3 length equals 15 residues. Unmatched junction bases numbered 13, after V lost 7 bases and J lost 6 bases. Germline V gene data show CDR1 as MNHEY and CDR2 as SVGAGI. Here the CDR3 reads CASIDSGHYRDTQYF. CDR3 coding DNA: TGTGCCAGCATCGATAGCGGGCACTATCGGGATACGCAGTATTTT.

This chain joins TRBV10-3 and TRBJ2-1, with 9 bases lining up with TRBD2. The CDR3 is made up of 19 amino acids. CDR1 is ENHRY, CDR2 SYGVKD, per germline. Trimming cost V 6 bases and J 0 bases; bases outside gene matches: 15. CDR3: CAISRPDSGGFGSYNEQFF. CDR3 sequence (DNA): TGTGCCATCAGCCGACCTGACAGCGGGGGGTTCGGCTCCTACAATGAGCAGTTCTTC.

This chain connects TRBV9 to TRBJ1-2; D ambiguous. The V and J ends lost 0 bases and 8 bases respectively, with 11 bases between them. Germline lookup yields CDR1 SGDLS and CDR2 YYNGEE. This CDR3 comprises 13 residues. CDR3 in amino acids: CASSVGAPTGYTF. The CDR3, as DNA: TGTGCCAGCAGCGTAGGGGCACCCACAGGCTACACCTTC.

The chain joins TRBV7-2 to TRBJ2-3; 7 bases line up with TRBD2. The V gene's germline CDR1 is SGHTA and CDR2 FQGNSA. Unmatched junction bases numbered 10, after V lost 5 bases and J lost 2 bases. The CDR3 contains 16 residues. CDR3 in amino acids: CASSPLGGELTDTQYF. The CDR3 nucleotides are TGTGCCAGCAGCCCCTTGGGGGGGGAACTCACAGATACGCAGTATTTT.

The genes are TRBV12-3 or TRBV12-4 and TRBJ1-1, with D perhaps matching TRBD1 (6 bases). CDR3 size: 13 residues. V lost 7 bases and J 4 bases, leaving 13 bases between the germline ends. CDR3 DNA: TGTGCCAGCATCGCCCAGGGGAGCACTGAAGCTTTCTTT. This gives the protein CASIAQGSTEAFF.

The chain combines TRBV7-9 with TRBJ1-2, with D unclear. Looked up from germline, CDR1 is SEHNR and CDR2 is FQNEAQ (reference sequence). The CDR3 loop spans 16 amino acids. V was clipped by 8 bases and J by 4 bases, with 23 bases between them. DNA of the CDR3: TGTGCCAGCTCCCACCGAACGGGGAGTAAGATCTATGGCTACACCTTC. Its protein product is CASSHRTGSKIYGYTF.

This clone has only one observation. This chain uses TRBV5-6 with TRBJ1-3; 8 nucleotides line up with TRBD1. Germline CDR1 SGHDT, CDR2 YYEEEE. Trimming removed 4 bases from V and 2 bases from J; junction bases left unmatched: 2. The CDR3 totals 14 residues. CDR3 in amino acids: CASSVTGAGNTIYF. Here the CDR3 DNA reads TGTGCCAGCAGCGTGACAGGGGCTGGAAACACCATATATTTT.

With respect to this clone: This CDR3 is also generated by other DNA sequences in the sample. This chain joins TRBV7-2 and TRBJ1-5, with D uncertain. There are 13 residues in the CDR3. The germline CDR1 and CDR2 sequences are SGHTA and FQGNSA. Trimming left V 3 bases short and J 4 bases short, with 7 bases between. CDR3 region: CASSLDYNQPQHF. CDR3 nucleotide sequence: TGTGCCAGCAGCTTGGACTATAATCAGCCCCAGCATTTT.

V and J are TRBV12-3 or TRBV12-4 and TRBJ2-1, with a possible D match to TRBD2 (5 bases). The length of the CDR3 is 13 residues. The germline V and J ends were trimmed by 1 base and 5 bases, with 6 bases remaining between them. The CDR3, as DNA: TGTGCCAGCAGTTTAGTAGCGAACAATGAGCAGTTCTTC. Its translation: CASSLVANNEQFF.

The chain recombines TRBV29-1 with TRBJ1-1; no definite D call. The germline V gene has CDR1 SQVTM and CDR2 ANQGSEA. V lost 2 bases and J lost 5, with 18 bases in between. CDR3 length: 15 amino acids. CDR3 in DNA: TGCAGCGTTGAAATCTCCCCTACAGAAAGGACTGAAGCTTTCTTT. Translating it yields CSVEISPTERTEAFF.

CDR3: CASSQDTGQGFYGYTF. The CDR3 DNA reads TGCGCCAGCAGCCAAGATACTGGACAGGGCTTCTATGGCTACACCTTC. The genes are TRBV4-1 and TRBJ1-2, with 8 bases matching TRBD1. Looked up from germline, CDR1 is MGHRA and CDR2 is YSYEKL. The length of the CDR3 is 16 residues. The V gene end was trimmed by 0 bases and the J gene end by 4 bases; junction bases not matched to a gene: 7.

The chain is built from TRBV11-1 and TRBJ2-3; possibly TRBD2 for D (5 bases). Looked up from germline, CDR1 is SGHAT and CDR2 is FQDESV (reference sequence). Between the trimmed V and J ends, which lost 1 base and 0 bases, there was a span of 8 bases. This CDR3 spans 15 amino acids. Here the CDR3 reads CASSLGAVSTDTQYF. The CDR3 DNA sequence: TGTGCCAGCAGCTTAGGAGCGGTGAGCACAGATACGCAGTATTTT.

The CDR3 here is CASSYIQETQYF. CDR3 nucleotide sequence: TGCGCCAGCAGCTACATCCAAGAGACCCAGTACTTC. The genes are TRBV5-1 and TRBJ2-5; D not certain. The germline CDR1 and CDR2 sequences are SGHRS and YFSETQ. The length of the CDR3 is 12 residues. The V end lost 3 bases, the J end lost 1 base, and 4 bases lay between the germline ends.

This chain uses TRBV20-1 with TRBJ2-1; TRBD2 matches at 7 bases. Germline V gene data show CDR1 as DFQATT and CDR2 as SNEGSKA (reference sequence). This CDR3 spans 10 amino acids. V lost 6 bases to trimming and J lost 13 bases; unmatched junction nucleotides: 6. CDR3 protein: CSAAGVNQFF. The CDR3 DNA is TGCAGTGCGGCGGGAGTTAACCAGTTCTTC.

The chain combines TRBV19 with TRBJ1-1, with TRBD1 as a possible D gene (5 bases). The CDR3 loop spans 14 amino acids. The V end was cut by 4 bases, the J end by 2 bases, with 11 bases between. Per germline, CDR1 LNHDA and CDR2 SQIVND (reference sequence). The CDR3 sequence: CASSNMGGNTEAFF. CDR3 coding DNA: TGTGCCAGTAGTAATATGGGGGGTAACACTGAAGCTTTCTTT.

The gene calls are TRBV30 and TRBJ2-7, with D hard to call. V gave up 5 bases and J gave up 9 bases, with 20 bases separating them. Germline-derived CDR1 and CDR2 are GTSNPN and SVGIG (reference sequence). This CDR3 is 13 amino acids long. The DNA for the CDR3 is TGTGCCTGGTCGACCAATGAGTTAGCAGCGCAGTACTTC. Amino acid sequence: CAWSTNELAAQYF. Using reference TRBV30 and TRBJ2-7 for the parts outside the CDR3, the full variable domain is SQTIHQWPATLVQPVGSPLSLECTVEGTSNPNLYWYRQAAGRGLQLLFYSVGIGQISSEVPQNLSASRPQDRQFILSSKKLLLSDSGFYLCAWSTNELAAQYFGPGTRLTVT.

This clone showed up just once. The chain has TRBV7-2 and TRBJ1-6; 9 bases line up with TRBD1. Germline assignment: CDR1 SGHTA and CDR2 FQGNSA. J lost 9 bases, V lost 3 bases, and 6 bases had no gene match. The CDR3 totals 15 residues. CDR3 in amino acids: CASSFLQGAGSPLHF. CDR3 in DNA: TGTGCCAGCAGCTTTTTACAGGGGGCGGGTTCACCCCTCCACTTT.